Listed below are T cell receptor beta chains from one sample, sequenced in a study of regulatory T cells in long-lasting Graves disease. TCRdb redid the calling of the multiplex PCR reads with MiXCR, one entry per CDR3 protein. The sample records roughly 360,000 distinct CDR3 sequences, 10% to 15% being singletons. These data were also reused for a study on T cells in Graves' hyperthyroidism and ophthalmopathy.

The sample in question was peripheral blood mononuclear cells (PBMCs), obtained at new diagnosis, from a patient treated with antithyroid drugs. The receptors shown here come from a woman aged 18-29 years with Graves disease. CDR3s include the opening cysteine and the closing phenylalanine or tryptophan. D genes are given only for firm matches. Clone size appears in some rows only: once, few, many, or a class for an expanded clone.

v_call: TRBV6-5; j_call: TRBJ1-5; d_call: NA; clone_size: few; cdr3_aa: CASSSRRPWSWPQHF; cdr3_nt: TGTGCCAGCAGTTCCCGAAGACCCTGGAGTTGGCCCCAGCATTTT
v_call: TRBV12-3/TRBV12-4; j_call: TRBJ1-2; d_call: NA; clone_size: many; cdr3_aa: CASSLGSRTANTF; cdr3_nt: TGTGCCAGCAGTTTAGGCTCCAGGACGGCCAACACCTTC
v_call: TRBV10-3; j_call: TRBJ2-1; d_call: NA; clone_size: many; cdr3_aa: CAISDRGPDYNEQFF; cdr3_nt: TGTGCCATCAGTGACAGGGGCCCCGACTACAATGAGCAGTTCTTC
v_call: TRBV6-2/TRBV6-3; j_call: TRBJ2-2; d_call: NA; clone_size: many; cdr3_aa: CASSYLGGTTGELFF; cdr3_nt: TGTGCCAGCAGTTACCTAGGAGGGACCACCGGGGAGCTGTTTTTT
v_call: TRBV7-8; j_call: TRBJ2-5; d_call: NA; clone_size: many; cdr3_aa: CASSPPIEETQYF; cdr3_nt: TGTGCCAGCAGCCCCCCGATAGAAGAGACCCAGTACTTC
v_call: TRBV6-2/TRBV6-3; j_call: TRBJ1-1; d_call: NA; clone_size: few; cdr3_aa: CASSPRGTMNTEAFF; cdr3_nt: TGTGCCAGCAGTCCCCGCGGCACCATGAACACTGAAGCTTTCTTT
v_call: TRBV6-1; j_call: TRBJ1-1; d_call: TRBD1; clone_size: many; cdr3_aa: CASSEPRQGDTEAFF; cdr3_nt: TGTGCCAGCAGTGAGCCGAGACAGGGGGACACTGAAGCTTTCTTT
v_call: TRBV30; j_call: TRBJ1-2; d_call: NA; clone_size: few; cdr3_aa: CAWSVLSGYTF; cdr3_nt: TGTGCCTGGAGTGTCCTAAGTGGCTACACCTTC
v_call: TRBV12-3/TRBV12-4; j_call: TRBJ2-7; d_call: NA; clone_size: many; cdr3_aa: CASSLYSTYEQYF; cdr3_nt: TGTGCCAGCAGTCTCTACTCCACCTACGAGCAGTACTTC
v_call: TRBV5-1; j_call: TRBJ2-7; d_call: NA; clone_size: many; cdr3_aa: CASSLDRAQDYEQYF; cdr3_nt: TGCGCCAGCAGCTTGGACAGGGCCCAGGACTACGAGCAGTACTTC
v_call: TRBV5-6; j_call: TRBJ1-1; d_call: TRBD1; clone_size: NA; cdr3_aa: CASSFYSGQSNTEAFF; cdr3_nt: TGTGCCAGCAGCTTTTACTCGGGACAGTCGAACACTGAAGCTTTCTTT
v_call: TRBV6-2/TRBV6-3; j_call: TRBJ2-1; d_call: TRBD2; clone_size: many; cdr3_aa: CASSYSALAGYNEQFF; cdr3_nt: TGTGCCAGCAGTTACTCGGCCCTAGCGGGATACAATGAGCAGTTCTTC
v_call: TRBV29-1; j_call: TRBJ2-1; d_call: NA; clone_size: few; cdr3_aa: CSAEGEVFYNEQFF; cdr3_nt: TGCAGCGCCGAAGGGGAGGTATTTTACAATGAGCAGTTCTTC
v_call: TRBV3-1; j_call: TRBJ2-5; d_call: NA; clone_size: NA; cdr3_aa: CASGLSAQETQYF; cdr3_nt: TGTGCCAGCGGATTATCAGCTCAAGAGACCCAGTACTTC
v_call: TRBV14; j_call: TRBJ2-7; d_call: TRBD2; clone_size: many; cdr3_aa: CASSHSSGSSYEQYF; cdr3_nt: TGTGCCAGCAGCCACAGTAGCGGGAGTTCCTACGAGCAGTACTTC
v_call: TRBV14; j_call: TRBJ2-1; d_call: TRBD2; clone_size: once; cdr3_aa: CASSQAFSGGALLSHKQFF; cdr3_nt: TGTGCCAGCAGCCAAGCTTTCTCGGGGGGGGCCCTACTGTCCCATAAGCAGTTCTTC
v_call: TRBV7-2; j_call: TRBJ1-5; d_call: TRBD1; clone_size: few; cdr3_aa: CASSSTGGDQPQHF; cdr3_nt: TGTGCCAGCAGCTCCACAGGGGGCGATCAGCCCCAGCATTTT
v_call: TRBV27; j_call: TRBJ2-1; d_call: NA; clone_size: many; cdr3_aa: CASSLFSDNEQFF; cdr3_nt: TGTGCCAGCAGTTTATTCTCCGACAATGAGCAGTTCTTC
v_call: TRBV7-9; j_call: TRBJ2-7; d_call: NA; clone_size: NA; cdr3_aa: CASSVTRSSYEQYF; cdr3_nt: TGTGCCAGCAGCGTTACAAGGAGCTCCTACGAGCAGTACTTC
v_call: TRBV20-1; j_call: TRBJ2-1; d_call: NA; clone_size: many; cdr3_aa: CSVARTRRDGSGYNEQFF; cdr3_nt: TGCAGTGTCGCGCGAACGAGACGGGACGGGAGCGGATACAATGAGCAGTTCTTC
v_call: TRBV4-3; j_call: TRBJ2-7; d_call: NA; clone_size: many; cdr3_aa: CASSQVRGYEQYF; cdr3_nt: TGCGCCAGCAGCCAAGTTCGGGGCTACGAGCAGTACTTC
v_call: TRBV7-2; j_call: TRBJ2-3; d_call: TRBD2; clone_size: many; cdr3_aa: CASSPRTSSRTDTQYF; cdr3_nt: TGTGCCAGCAGCCCGCGGACTAGCAGTAGGACAGATACGCAGTATTTT
v_call: TRBV4-3; j_call: TRBJ2-7; d_call: NA; clone_size: many; cdr3_aa: CASSQEETGSYEQYF; cdr3_nt: TGCGCCAGCAGCCAGGAGGAGACTGGATCCTACGAGCAGTACTTC
v_call: TRBV20-1; j_call: TRBJ1-4; d_call: TRBD1; clone_size: many; cdr3_aa: CSAETGTGSEKLFF; cdr3_nt: TGCAGTGCGGAAACCGGGACAGGGAGTGAAAAACTGTTTTTT
v_call: TRBV28; j_call: TRBJ2-7; d_call: NA; clone_size: many; cdr3_aa: CASSFADYLYEQYF; cdr3_nt: TGTGCCAGCAGTTTTGCGGACTACTTATACGAGCAGTACTTC
v_call: TRBV20-1; j_call: TRBJ2-7; d_call: TRBD2; clone_size: many; cdr3_aa: CSARLAGGPFYEQYF; cdr3_nt: TGCAGTGCTAGGCTAGCGGGAGGACCCTTCTACGAGCAGTACTTC
v_call: TRBV20-1; j_call: TRBJ1-5; d_call: NA; clone_size: few; cdr3_aa: CSASAGADQPQHF; cdr3_nt: TGCAGTGCTAGTGCAGGGGCAGATCAGCCCCAGCATTTT
v_call: TRBV5-1; j_call: TRBJ2-3; d_call: NA; clone_size: NA; cdr3_aa: CASSLASGVEVTQYF; cdr3_nt: TGCGCCAGCAGCTTGGCTTCGGGGGTCGAGGTTACGCAGTATTTT
v_call: TRBV19; j_call: TRBJ1-5; d_call: NA; clone_size: many; cdr3_aa: CASSIALFNQPQHF; cdr3_nt: TGTGCCAGTAGTATAGCTCTCTTCAATCAGCCCCAGCATTTT
v_call: TRBV11-2; j_call: TRBJ2-3; d_call: TRBD2; clone_size: few; cdr3_aa: CASSRPLTSGSPDTQYF; cdr3_nt: TGTGCCAGCAGCCGCCCCCTCACTAGCGGGAGCCCAGATACGCAGTATTTT
v_call: TRBV4-1; j_call: TRBJ2-5; d_call: TRBD2; clone_size: many; cdr3_aa: CASSQLLAVQETQYF; cdr3_nt: TGCGCCAGCAGCCAACTACTAGCGGTCCAAGAGACCCAGTACTTC
v_call: TRBV24-1; j_call: TRBJ2-5; d_call: NA; clone_size: many; cdr3_aa: CATSDPLRGETQYF; cdr3_nt: TGTGCCACCAGTGACCCTCTACGGGGCGAGACCCAGTACTTC
v_call: TRBV7-2; j_call: TRBJ2-1; d_call: TRBD2; clone_size: many; cdr3_aa: CASSFLAGGDGNEQFF; cdr3_nt: TGTGCCAGCAGCTTCCTAGCGGGGGGCGATGGTAATGAGCAGTTCTTC
v_call: TRBV19; j_call: TRBJ1-1; d_call: NA; clone_size: many; cdr3_aa: CASSTQGLGPPNTEAFF; cdr3_nt: TGTGCCAGTAGTACTCAGGGCCTAGGCCCGCCGAACACTGAAGCTTTCTTT
v_call: TRBV7-9; j_call: TRBJ1-1; d_call: NA; clone_size: many; cdr3_aa: CASSSPTGMNTEAFF; cdr3_nt: TGTGCCAGCAGCTCCCCGACAGGAATGAACACTGAAGCTTTCTTT
v_call: TRBV18; j_call: TRBJ1-1; d_call: NA; clone_size: many; cdr3_aa: CASSPWQTNTEAFF; cdr3_nt: TGTGCCAGCTCACCCTGGCAGACGAACACTGAAGCTTTCTTT
v_call: TRBV20-1; j_call: TRBJ1-1; d_call: TRBD1; clone_size: many; cdr3_aa: CSARAGDRGVIEAFF; cdr3_nt: TGCAGTGCTAGGGCAGGAGACAGGGGGGTAATTGAAGCTTTCTTT
v_call: TRBV10-3; j_call: TRBJ2-2; d_call: NA; clone_size: NA; cdr3_aa: CAISEPSAGWTGELFF; cdr3_nt: TGTGCCATCAGTGAACCGTCTGCAGGGTGGACCGGGGAGCTGTTTTTT
v_call: TRBV7-2; j_call: TRBJ2-1; d_call: TRBD2; clone_size: many; cdr3_aa: CASSTGTSAFYNEQFF; cdr3_nt: TGTGCCAGCAGCACTGGGACTAGCGCATTCTACAATGAGCAGTTCTTC
v_call: TRBV7-3; j_call: TRBJ1-1; d_call: TRBD1; clone_size: many; cdr3_aa: CASSANRGTAFF; cdr3_nt: TGTGCCAGCAGCGCAAACAGGGGAACAGCTTTCTTT
v_call: TRBV7-2; j_call: TRBJ2-3; d_call: NA; clone_size: NA; cdr3_aa: CASSLPALGGGAYTDTQYF; cdr3_nt: TGTGCCAGCAGCCTACCAGCTCTAGGTGGGGGGGCATACACAGATACGCAGTATTTT
v_call: TRBV27; j_call: TRBJ2-3; d_call: TRBD2; clone_size: few; cdr3_aa: CASSPPQAGGPADTQYF; cdr3_nt: TGTGCCAGCAGTCCCCCCCAGGCGGGGGGGCCCGCAGATACGCAGTATTTT
v_call: TRBV4-1; j_call: TRBJ1-1; d_call: NA; clone_size: few; cdr3_aa: CASSQGVRGGEAFF; cdr3_nt: TGCGCCAGCAGCCAAGGCGTCCGAGGTGGTGAAGCTTTCTTT
v_call: TRBV6-1; j_call: TRBJ2-1; d_call: TRBD2; clone_size: NA; cdr3_aa: CASRSTSGRAVYYNEQFF; cdr3_nt: TGTGCCAGCAGGTCGACTAGCGGGAGGGCCGTCTACTACAATGAGCAGTTCTTC
v_call: TRBV7-2; j_call: TRBJ1-1; d_call: NA; clone_size: many; cdr3_aa: CASSLTVVWRTEAFF; cdr3_nt: TGTGCCAGCAGCCTTACCGTAGTATGGCGGACTGAAGCTTTCTTT
v_call: TRBV9; j_call: TRBJ2-3; d_call: NA; clone_size: few; cdr3_aa: CASSKNPTRDFSTDTQYF; cdr3_nt: TGTGCCAGCAGCAAAAACCCGACCCGGGACTTTAGCACAGATACGCAGTATTTT
v_call: TRBV12-3/TRBV12-4; j_call: TRBJ1-5; d_call: TRBD1; clone_size: many; cdr3_aa: CASSHWDRNNQPQHF; cdr3_nt: TGTGCCAGCAGCCACTGGGACAGAAATAATCAGCCCCAGCATTTT
v_call: TRBV4-1; j_call: TRBJ1-4; d_call: NA; clone_size: few; cdr3_aa: CASSQGLRGTNEKLFF; cdr3_nt: TGCGCCAGCAGCCAAGGCTTAAGGGGGACGAATGAAAAACTGTTTTTT
v_call: TRBV20-1; j_call: TRBJ2-1; d_call: TRBD1; clone_size: few; cdr3_aa: CSAWQGASYNEQFF; cdr3_nt: TGCAGTGCTTGGCAGGGGGCCAGCTACAATGAGCAGTTCTTC
v_call: TRBV27; j_call: TRBJ1-2; d_call: NA; clone_size: many; cdr3_aa: CASSPWATVNYGYTF; cdr3_nt: TGTGCCAGCAGTCCATGGGCGACAGTTAACTATGGCTACACCTTC
v_call: TRBV27; j_call: TRBJ2-3; d_call: TRBD2; clone_size: NA; cdr3_aa: CASRLAGGPDTQYF; cdr3_nt: TGTGCCAGCCGACTAGCGGGAGGCCCAGATACGCAGTATTTT
v_call: TRBV7-2; j_call: TRBJ2-1; d_call: NA; clone_size: NA; cdr3_aa: CASSPQGWFYNEQFF; cdr3_nt: TGTGCCAGCAGCCCACAGGGATGGTTCTACAATGAGCAGTTCTTC
v_call: TRBV27; j_call: TRBJ2-7; d_call: TRBD1; clone_size: many; cdr3_aa: CASSLSPTGVSEQYF; cdr3_nt: TGTGCCAGCAGTTTAAGCCCGACAGGGGTCTCCGAGCAGTACTTC
v_call: TRBV20-1; j_call: TRBJ1-3; d_call: NA; clone_size: NA; cdr3_aa: CSALAGAGGNTIYF; cdr3_nt: TGCAGTGCTCTTGCCGGGGCAGGTGGAAACACCATATATTTT
v_call: TRBV30; j_call: TRBJ2-4; d_call: NA; clone_size: NA; cdr3_aa: CAWGGAAKNIQYF; cdr3_nt: TGTGCCTGGGGAGGGGCGGCCAAAAACATTCAGTACTTC